Listed below are T cell receptor beta chains from one sample, sequenced in a study of cytomegalovirus exposure and HLA in healthy donors. TCRdb's table, derived via immunoSEQ multiplex PCR, lists solely in-frame clones and lacks some. The table includes around 150,000 clones, roughly 80% detected once. Sequenced sample: PBMCs. Source of these receptors: a man younger than 30 in good health and CMV-seropositive. The CDR3 runs from the conserved cysteine through the conserved F or W. The order of the fields is J gene, V gene, clone size, D gene, CDR3 protein, CDR3 DNA. The D gene is left open where the match is weak. Size is stated for part of the rows, as once, few or many counts, or as a class when the clone is expanded.

J: TRBJ1-2
V: TRBV4-3
size: -
D: -
CDR3: CASSGGAVNYGYTF
DNA: TGCGCCAGCAGCGGCGGGGCCGTTAACTATGGCTACACCTTC

J: TRBJ2-2
V: TRBV2
size: -
D: -
CDR3: CASGRNTGELFF
DNA: TGTGCCAGCGGGCGGAACACCGGGGAGCTGTTTTTT

J: TRBJ1-1
V: TRBV11-2
size: -
D: TRBD1
CDR3: CASSLRGQDFSAEAFF
DNA: TGTGCCAGCAGCTTACGGGGACAGGACTTCTCGGCTGAAGCTTTCTTT

J: TRBJ1-2
V: TRBV14
size: -
D: -
CDR3: CASSQTPTGANYGYTF
DNA: TGTGCCAGCAGCCAAACCCCCACTGGAGCTAACTATGGCTACACCTTC

J: TRBJ1-1
V: TRBV5-1
size: -
D: -
CDR3: CASSSVTGYTEAFF
DNA: TGCGCCAGCAGCTCGGTAACAGGGTACACTGAAGCTTTCTTT

J: TRBJ2-5
V: TRBV5-1
size: once
D: TRBD2
CDR3: CASSLGVAGAETQYF
DNA: TGCGCCAGCAGCCTTGGTGTAGCGGGAGCGGAGACCCAGTACTTC

J: TRBJ1-4
V: TRBV5-1
size: -
D: TRBD1
CDR3: CASSMLTGEFEKLFF
DNA: TGCGCCAGCAGCATGTTGACAGGGGAGTTTGAAAAACTGTTTTTT

J: TRBJ2-7
V: TRBV27
size: -
D: TRBD1
CDR3: CASSIRDRGSYEQYF
DNA: TGTGCCAGCAGTATTCGGGACAGGGGCTCCTACGAGCAGTACTTC

J: TRBJ1-2
V: TRBV4-3
size: -
D: -
CDR3: CASSQISGVPDSNYGYTF
DNA: TGCGCCAGCAGCCAGATCTCAGGGGTCCCAGATTCTAACTATGGCTACACCTTC

J: TRBJ2-7
V: TRBV18
size: -
D: -
CDR3: CASSPRGYEQYF
DNA: TGTGCCAGCTCACCAAGAGGATACGAGCAGTACTTC

J: TRBJ2-3
V: TRBV5-1
size: once
D: TRBD1
CDR3: CASSLVQGADTQYF
DNA: TGCGCCAGCAGCTTGGTGCAGGGGGCAGATACGCAGTATTTT